The source of this T cell receptor beta chain is a study of blood T cells in healthy people across ages. For the second PCR, which ran for roughly 6 to 11 cycles, a sample-barcoded 5' primer and a J-beta primer mix were used. MiXCR, run by TCRdb on the 5' RACE reads, gives a single entry per CDR3 protein. Here the sample spans approximately 1,000,000 distinct CDR3 sequences, 40% to 45% being singletons. This clonotype has just a few counts. The CDR3 consists of 15 residues. Per the germline V gene, CDR1 is MNHEY and CDR2 is SVGAGI. Trimming removed 0 bases from V and 2 bases from J, with 11 bases in between.

This chain joins TRBV6-5 and TRBJ2-7, with D unresolved. The clonotype originates from an older woman in good health. Sequencing was performed on blood. For the CDR3, the DNA is TGTGCCAGCAGTTACTCTCCGACTTTAACCTACGAGCAGTACTTC. Its translation is CASSYSPTLTYEQYF.